This T cell receptor beta chain was obtained from a study of lymphopenia after photon versus proton radiotherapy. The study, taken as a whole, reports: Photon-treated patients lost naive T cells and TCR diversity; proton-treated stayed stable. A bigger post-nadir fall in TCR diversity correlated inversely with survival time in deceased patients. Only patients who died were analyzed for survival; proton advantage is unproven.

Concerning this clone itself: Its antigen is not known.

Clones were read by immunoSEQ multiplex PCR, and TCRdb kept only the in-frame ones, dropping some. The sample carries 35,000 to 45,000 clones, around four fifths recorded once. This CDR3 comprises 18 residues. With 5 bases removed from V and 3 bases from J, the gap between germline ends came to 26 bases. Germline CDR1 LNHDA, CDR2 SQIVND (reference sequence). This TCR was recovered from a woman in her 70s with pancreatic cancer. This chain links TRBV19 with TRBJ2-7; D is possibly TRBD2 (6 bases). The material sequenced was peripheral blood, taken from a patient treated with proton-based radiotherapy. In DNA form, the CDR3 reads TGTGCCAGTAGTCCGAACGGGGGATTAAGTCTTAATTTCTACGAGCAGTACTTC. It codes for CASSPNGGLSLNFYEQYF.